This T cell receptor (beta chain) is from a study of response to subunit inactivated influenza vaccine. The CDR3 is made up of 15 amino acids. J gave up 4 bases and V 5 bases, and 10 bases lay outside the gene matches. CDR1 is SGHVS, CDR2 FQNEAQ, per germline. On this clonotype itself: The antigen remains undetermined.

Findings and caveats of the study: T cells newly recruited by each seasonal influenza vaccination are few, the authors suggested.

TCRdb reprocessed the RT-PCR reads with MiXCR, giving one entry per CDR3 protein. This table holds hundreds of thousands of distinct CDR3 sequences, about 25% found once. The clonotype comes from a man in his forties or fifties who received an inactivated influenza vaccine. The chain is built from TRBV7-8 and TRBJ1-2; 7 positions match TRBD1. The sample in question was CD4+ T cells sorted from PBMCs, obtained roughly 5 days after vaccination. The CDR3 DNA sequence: TGTGCCAGCAGCGTGGCCAGGGGGACTGGCTATGGCTACACCTTC. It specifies CASSVARGTGYGYTF.